The 23 T cell receptor beta chains listed next were all sequenced from one sample in a study of T-cell reconstitution after alpha-beta-depleted transplantation in children. Preparation of the TCRbeta library was carried out with unique molecular identifiers. TCRdb independently ran MiXCR on the PCR reads; one entry per CDR3 protein. The sample lists just over 950,000 distinct CDR3 sequences, roughly 29% occurring once. This sample comprised PBMCs, mostly from graft donor cells, obtained 360 days after TCRalphabeta/CD19-depleted stem cell transplant. The receptors originated from a boy less than two years old who had a stem cell transplant for SCID, so the T cells may come from the graft donor.

CDR3 sequence reads: CASSFTLLALGRFF. DNA for the CDR3: TGTGCCAGCAGTTTCACTCTCCTAGCCCTCGGGAGGTTCTTC. This chain joins TRBV6-5 and TRBJ2-1; TRBD2 might be the D (6 bases). Trimming stripped 4 bases from V and 15 bases from J, with 22 bases between. Germline-derived CDR1 and CDR2 are MNHEY and SVGAGI. The CDR3 runs to 14 residues.

The sample holds a few counts of this clonotype. This chain links TRBV7-3 with TRBJ2-3; D tentatively fits TRBD1 or TRBD2 (5 bases each). In germline, CDR1 is SGHTA, CDR2 FQGTGA. The V end was cut by 2 bases, the J end by 3 bases, with 27 bases between. This CDR3 is 20 amino acids long. CDR3 in amino acids: CASSLGLERSGPNETDTQYF. The CDR3 DNA reads as TGTGCCAGCAGCTTAGGGTTAGAGCGCTCGGGACCCAACGAGACAGATACGCAGTATTTT. Variable domain in full (rest from reference TRBV7-3 and TRBJ2-3): GAGVSQTPSNKVTEKGKYVELRCDPISGHTALYWYRQSLGQGPEFLIYFQGTGAADDSGLPNDRFFAVRPEGSVSTLKIQRTERGDSAVYLCASSLGLERSGPNETDTQYFGPGTRLTVL.

This clonotype came up a few times. The chain employs TRBV12-3 or TRBV12-4 and TRBJ2-2, with TRBD1 matching 7 bases. CDR3 length: 15 amino acids. V was clipped by 3 bases and J by 4 bases; unmatched bases: 5. The CDR3 region has the DNA TGTGCCAGCAGTTTCCCGGACAGGATCACCGGGGAGCTGTTTTTT. Translation gives CASSFPDRITGELFF.

This clonotype was detected a few times. This rearrangement joins TRBV7-9 to TRBJ2-1, with TRBD2 matching over 11 bases. The trim removed 6 bases at V and 4 bases at J, leaving 5 bases unmatched. The CDR3 is 15 residues long. Germline CDR1 reads SEHNR; CDR2 reads FQNEAQ (reference sequence). CDR3 amino acids: CASRGTSGGYNEQFF. CDR3 nucleotides: TGTGCCAGCAGGGGCACTAGCGGGGGATACAATGAGCAGTTCTTC.

V usage is TRBV5-6 and J usage is TRBJ2-3; 7 bases are shared with TRBD2. The CDR3 is made up of 15 amino acids. Germline V gene lookup returns CDR1 SGHDT and CDR2 YYEEEE. The V segment lost 5 bases and the J segment 4 bases; nucleotides outside the gene matches: 10. The CDR3 protein is CASRLIEGRADTQYF. The CDR3 nucleotides are TGTGCCAGCAGACTCATAGAGGGGAGGGCAGATACGCAGTATTTT.

This clonotype was seen a few times. The chain uses TRBV29-1 and TRBJ2-7, with TRBD1 matching 9 bases. Germline CDR1 reads SQVTM; CDR2 reads ANQGSEA. J gave up 6 bases and V 0 bases, and 6 bases lay outside the gene matches. The CDR3 sequence is 14 residues long. The CDR3 is CSVEEPGQGSEQYF. In DNA, the CDR3 is TGCAGCGTTGAAGAACCCGGACAGGGGAGCGAGCAGTACTTC.

V usage is TRBV5-1 and J usage is TRBJ1-2; TRBD1 aligns across 7 bases. The germline V gene encodes CDR1 SGHRS and CDR2 YFSETQ. V gave up 2 bases and J gave up 3 bases; unmatched junction bases: 7. This CDR3 spans 15 amino acids. The CDR3 reads CASSFYQGVDYGYTF. CDR3 DNA sequence: TGCGCCAGCAGCTTCTATCAGGGGGTAGACTATGGCTACACCTTC.

V and J are TRBV29-1 and TRBJ1-1; 8 bases fit TRBD1. Germline values: CDR1 SQVTM, CDR2 ANQGSEA. The CDR3 runs 14 residues. V lost 6 bases to trimming and J lost 1 base; unmatched junction nucleotides: 7. CDR3 amino acids: CSVRDRQKNTEAFF. Written as DNA, the CDR3 is TGCAGCGTCCGGGACAGGCAAAAGAACACTGAAGCTTTCTTT.

The chain recombines TRBV10-2 with TRBJ2-4; 7 bases map to TRBD2. Germline trimming cut 3 bases from V and 2 bases from J; bases unmatched to any gene: 16. CDR3 length: 19 residues. Per germline, CDR1 WSHSY and CDR2 SAAADI. CDR3 in amino acids: CASSERRPLAERTKNIQYF. The CDR3, as DNA: TGCGCCAGCAGTGAAAGAAGGCCGCTAGCGGAGAGGACCAAAAACATTCAGTACTTC.

This chain joins TRBV5-1 and TRBJ2-1; 7 bases match TRBD2. The CDR3 sequence is 15 residues long. Trimming took 4 bases from V and 1 from J; bases not matched to a gene: 5. The germline V gene encodes CDR1 SGHRS and CDR2 YFSETQ. The CDR3 coding sequence is TGCGCCAGCAGCCAGCGGGGTGTTTCCTACAATGAGCAGTTCTTC. This codes for CASSQRGVSYNEQFF.

The chain combines TRBV6-1 with TRBJ2-2, with D hard to call. This CDR3 spans 17 amino acids. V gave up 2 bases and J gave up 0 bases, with 13 bases separating them. Germline V lookup: CDR1 MNHNS, CDR2 SASEGT. CDR3 DNA: TGTGCCAGCAGTGAATTAGAGGACGCCACGAACACCGGGGAGCTGTTTTTT. Its protein is CASSELEDATNTGELFF.

This clonotype was seen more than once but under ten times. The V gene is TRBV24-1, the J gene TRBJ2-2, with a tentative D call TRBD1 (5 bases). The CDR3 is 14 amino acids. Trimming left V 5 bases short and J 6 bases short, with 12 bases between. Germline V gene lookup returns CDR1 KGHDR and CDR2 SFDVKD. The CDR3 spells CATSARGRAGELFF. As DNA, the CDR3 is TGTGCCACCAGTGCCAGAGGCAGGGCCGGGGAGCTGTTTTTT.

This clonotype was counted many times. CDR3 loop: CASSLFGTGIEEAGANVLTF. Here the CDR3 DNA reads TGTGCCAGCAGTTTATTCGGGACAGGGATTGAGGAAGCTGGGGCCAACGTCCTGACTTTC. The V call is TRBV28, the J call TRBJ2-6, with TRBD1 matching over 9 bases. V lost 1 base and J lost 2; bases outside the gene matches: 12. The CDR3 is 20 amino acids. The germline V gene encodes CDR1 MDHEN and CDR2 SYDVKM.

The gene calls are TRBV10-3 and TRBJ1-5; 8 bases align to TRBD1. The CDR3 is 18 residues long. V was clipped by 4 bases and J by 1 base; unmatched bases: 12. Germline loops: CDR1 ENHRY, CDR2 SYGVKD. The CDR3 DNA is TGTGCCATCAGTGGGTCGACAGGGGCTAGTAACAGCAATCAGCCCCAGCATTTT. Its protein product is CAISGSTGASNSNQPQHF.

This clonotype was counted between two and nine times. The gene calls are TRBV30 and TRBJ2-7; D remains ambiguous. V lost 0 bases to trimming and J lost 2 bases, with 5 bases between them. Germline loops: CDR1 GTSNPN, CDR2 SVGIG (reference sequence). The CDR3 loop spans 12 amino acids. The CDR3 protein is CAWSVTPYEQYF. The CDR3 nucleotides read TGTGCCTGGAGTGTAACCCCCTACGAGCAGTACTTC.

This clonotype has just a few counts. The chain links TRBV21-1 to TRBJ1-1; TRBD1, the table's D call, was not compared with the DNA. TRBV21-1 is a pseudogene segment. This CDR3 contains 15 residues. CDR3 coding DNA: TGTGCCAGCAGCTTCCACAGGGAAAATGACACTGAAGCTTTCTTT. Translation: CASSFHRENDTEAFF.

The V call is TRBV6-5, the J call TRBJ2-3; D remains ambiguous. Germline CDR1 reads MNHEY; CDR2 reads SVGAGI. Between the trimmed V and J ends, which lost 4 bases and 4 bases, there was a span of 12 bases. The CDR3 loop spans 14 amino acids. The CDR3 nucleotides are TGTGCCAGCAGTTTGGGCCTGAGTGCAGATACGCAGTATTTT. It codes for CASSLGLSADTQYF.

The genes are TRBV6-2 or TRBV6-3 and TRBJ2-2, with 16 bases matching TRBD2. The CDR3 sequence is 21 residues long. CDR1 MNHEY and CDR2 SVGEGT come from the germline V gene. After removal of 5 bases from V and 5 bases from J, the junction contained 17 bases not matched to a gene. DNA for the CDR3: TGTGCCAGCAGTCCCGCCTTGGGACTAGCGGGGGGGCAGTTTCGTACCGGGGAGCTGTTTTTT. Protein product: CASSPALGLAGGQFRTGELFF.

In this sample, this clonotype turned up a few times. The chain combines TRBV12-3 or TRBV12-4 with TRBJ2-1, with 13 bases fitting TRBD2. J was trimmed by 6 bases and V by 4 bases; bases with no gene match: 9. The CDR3 has 17 residues. The DNA for the CDR3 is TGTGCCAGCAGTTCCTGGACTAGCGGGGGCTTCCCCAATGAGCAGTTCTTC. Its translation is CASSSWTSGGFPNEQFF.

In this sample, this clonotype turned up a few times. This chain connects TRBV5-6 to TRBJ2-7; D is unresolved. Germline lookup yields CDR1 SGHDT and CDR2 YYEEEE. The CDR3 has 14 residues. The germline V and J ends were trimmed by 4 bases and 0 bases, with 11 bases remaining between them. CDR3 region: CASSPSGNSYEQYF. The CDR3 DNA follows: TGTGCCAGCAGCCCTTCTGGGAACTCCTACGAGCAGTACTTC.

The chain is built from TRBV4-1 and TRBJ2-2; D unresolved. This CDR3 comprises 15 residues. From germline, CDR1 is MGHRA and CDR2 YSYEKL. Trimming removed 1 base from V and 4 bases from J, with 10 bases in between. The chain's CDR3 is CASSQGLETTGELFF. The DNA for the CDR3 is TGCGCCAGCAGCCAAGGACTCGAAACCACCGGGGAGCTGTTTTTT.

This clonotype was observed a handful of times. This chain links TRBV7-7 with TRBJ2-5, with 7 bases fitting TRBD2. This CDR3 has 15 residues. Unmatched junction bases numbered 6, after V lost 1 base and J lost 4 bases. CDR1 SSHAT and CDR2 FNYEAQ come from the germline V gene (reference sequence). This CDR3 reads CASSLGGSGVETQYF. Written as DNA, the CDR3 is TGTGCCAGCAGCTTAGGAGGCAGCGGGGTAGAGACCCAGTACTTC.

This clonotype showed up just a few times. J is TRBJ2-2 and V is TRBV9; 9 nucleotides line up with TRBD1. Germline CDR1 and CDR2: SGDLS and YYNGEE. The CDR3 covers 16 residues. J gave up 5 bases and V 0 bases, and 5 bases lay outside the gene matches. The CDR3 coding sequence is TGTGCCAGCAGCGTAGTAGGGACAGGGTTGACCGGGGAGCTGTTTTTT. Its translation: CASSVVGTGLTGELFF.